This T cell receptor beta chain was found in a study of T cell repertoires in cytomegalovirus infection. Study summary: Indicated by public TCR beta signatures were CMV infection and matching HLA type. Study-wide results and caveats: Adding up the frequency of public TCR beta families identified people who carried CMV plus the relevant HLA. Dominant in the ex vivo response were TCR beta clonotypes restricted by HLA-C and specific for CMV.

TCRdb recomputed calls from the reads with MiXCR, one row per CDR3 protein. Of 300,000 or so distinct CDR3 sequences detected, 20% to 30% appear once; the ten largest clones hold roughly 14%. The germline V gene encodes CDR1 MNHEY and CDR2 SMNVEV (reference sequence). This CDR3 has 14 residues. The V end was cut by 3 bases, the J end by 2 bases, with 10 bases between. This clonotype was seen only a few times. Its cognate antigen is unknown. The sample consisted of PBMCs. This TCR derives from a human donor in good health (CMV status not recorded). Some clones in this sample may be carry-over from other donors' samples. The chain employs TRBV27 and TRBJ2-5; weak D call: TRBD1 (6 bases). The CDR3 spells CASSFVGAQETQYF. The CDR3 DNA is TGTGCCAGCAGTTTTGTGGGGGCTCAAGAGACCCAGTACTTC.